Described below is a single T cell receptor (beta chain) sequence and its context. Its antigen is still unknown. This CDR3 comprises 17 residues. The germline V gene has CDR1 SGHNT and CDR2 YENEEA. With V trimmed by 2 bases and J by 2 bases, 6 bases remained unmatched. The PCR made use of 60 Vbeta and 13 Jbeta primers. Repertoires were generated with immunoSEQ multiplex PCR, while TCRdb's copy carries only in-frame clones and drops some. The sample yields 250,000 to 350,000 clones, 70% to 90% seen once. These data originate in a study of cytomegalovirus exposure and HLA in healthy donors. Findings and limits, study-wide: Among TCR beta chains of equal frequency, HLA-associated ones were more clonally expanded in a later analysis. Donor immune exposure was known only as CMV serostatus. It has been reported that TCR beta sequences accurately predicted the HLA-A and HLA-B alleles of most subjects. Within the data, a cluster of highly shared sequence variants was likely a sequencing artifact.

The sequenced sample was PBMCs. The chain employs TRBV11-3 and TRBJ1-5, with TRBD1 matching over 10 bases. The receptor's source is a woman younger than 30 in good health and CMV-seronegative. In DNA form, the CDR3 reads TGTGCCAGCAGCTTATCGACAGGGGGCGAGGGCAATCAGCCCCAGCATTTT. This translates into CASSLSTGGEGNQPQHF. The full variable domain, with the rest looked up from reference TRBV11-3 and TRBJ1-5, is EAGVVQSPRYKIIEKKQPVAFWCNPISGHNTLYWYLQNLGQGPELLIRYENEEAVDDSQLPKDRFSAERLKGVDSTLKIQPAELGDSAVYLCASSLSTGGEGNQPQHFGDGTRLSIL.